These T cell receptor beta chains were read from a single sample in a study of CD8 T cells in ankylosing spondylitis. TCRdb passed the 5' RACE reads through MiXCR, listing each CDR3 protein once. The sample lists approximately 150,000 distinct CDR3 sequences, 17% occurring once. The sequenced material came from blood, either unsorted or a sorted T cell fraction (not recorded which). The receptor source for this set is a male donor with ankylosing spondylitis. The CDR3 runs from the conserved cysteine through the conserved F or W. The D gene is left open where the match is weak. The size of a clone is reported for some rows only, either as once, few or many, or as a class for expanded clones.

TRBD2	TRBV7-9	TRBJ2-7	NA	TGTGCCAGCAGCTCTAGCGGGAAACCCTCCTACGAGCAGTACTTC	CASSSSGKPSYEQYF
NA	TRBV7-9	TRBJ2-7	NA	TGTGCCAGCAGCTTAAGGGCTGGAGAGCAGTACTTC	CASSLRAGEQYF
NA	TRBV27	TRBJ1-1	NA	TGTGCCTCCTTCTCGAGGAGTACAGAAGCTTTCTTT	CASFSRSTEAFF
TRBD1	TRBV7-9	TRBJ2-5	NA	TGTGCCAGCAGGGGGGACAGCGAGACCCAGTACTTC	CASRGDSETQYF
TRBD2	TRBV11-2	TRBJ2-3	few	TGTGCCAGCAGCTCAAAACCGGGCCGGACTAGCGCAGATACGCAGTATTTT	CASSSKPGRTSADTQYF
TRBD1	TRBV27	TRBJ1-3	few	TGTGCCAGCAGTGGGACAGGTCCTTCTGGAAACACCATATATTTT	CASSGTGPSGNTIYF
NA	TRBV7-9	TRBJ1-2	NA	TGTGCCAGCAGCTTAGGCACAGGAGGTAACTATGGCTACACCTTC	CASSLGTGGNYGYTF
TRBD1	TRBV4-1	TRBJ2-7	NA	TGCGCCAGCAGCCAAGCCGGGACAGGGGTTTTCGAGCAGTACTTC	CASSQAGTGVFEQYF
NA	TRBV27	TRBJ1-1	NA	TGTGCCAGCAGTCAAAGGTCTGGGGGTGGAACTGAAGCTTTCTTT	CASSQRSGGGTEAFF
NA	TRBV27	TRBJ2-7	few	TGTGCCAGCAGTTTATCGAAAGGGGCAAGCGAGCAGTACTTC	CASSLSKGASEQYF
NA	TRBV28	TRBJ2-7	NA	TGTGCCAGCAGTTCCTTCGGACACTCGGACTACCCTTATTATAACGGCTACGAGCAGTACTTC	CASSSFGHSDYPYYNGYEQYF
TRBD1	TRBV3-1	TRBJ2-2	NA	TGTGCCAGCAGCCAAGATTTAGGGACAGGGGGAACCGGGGAGCTGTTTTTT	CASSQDLGTGGTGELFF
NA	TRBV7-9	TRBJ2-2	few	TGTGCCAGCAGCCCGGACCAAACCTCCGGGGAGCTGTTTTTT	CASSPDQTSGELFF
NA	TRBV27	TRBJ2-2	NA	TGTGCCAGCACCCAACTGGCGAACACCGGGGAGCTGTTTTTT	CASTQLANTGELFF
NA	TRBV5-1	TRBJ2-7	NA	TGCGCCAGCAGTTCCGCGTGGGGGTCCTACGAGCAGTACTTC	CASSSAWGSYEQYF
NA	TRBV2	TRBJ1-2	few	TGTGCCAGCAGTGATGGGCAGGGGCTCTATGGCTACACCTTC	CASSDGQGLYGYTF
NA	TRBV5-6	TRBJ2-1	few	TGTGCCAGCAGCCCGGACTCCTACAATGAGCAGTTCTTC	CASSPDSYNEQFF
NA	TRBV20-1	TRBJ1-3	NA	TGCAGTGCTCTGGTTCCCCGCTCGCGGGGCACCATATATTTT	CSALVPRSRGTIYF
TRBD1	TRBV20-1	TRBJ2-1	NA	TGCAGTGCTACCGGGACAGGGGATCCCTTCAATGAGCAGTTCTTC	CSATGTGDPFNEQFF
NA	TRBV6-2/TRBV6-3	TRBJ2-2	few	TGTGCCAGCAAGGCCCGGGAGCTGTTTTTT	CASKARELFF
TRBD2	TRBV13	TRBJ2-7	NA	TGTGCCAGCAGCTTCAATTTAGGACTAGCGGACTACGAGCAGTACTTC	CASSFNLGLADYEQYF
NA	TRBV14	TRBJ2-7	NA	TGTGCCAGCAGCAAAGCTTCGACCTACGAGCAGTACTTC	CASSKASTYEQYF
NA	TRBV2	TRBJ2-2	few	TGTGCCATCCTGAGAGCGAACACCGGGGAGCTGTTTTTT	CAILRANTGELFF
TRBD2	TRBV27	TRBJ2-1	NA	TGTGCCAGCAGTTCTTTCCCCCTAGCGGGAGTCACCGAAAGCAATGAGCAGTTCTTC	CASSSFPLAGVTESNEQFF
TRBD1	TRBV12-3/TRBV12-4	TRBJ2-5	NA	TGTGCCAGCAGTTTAGCGCAGGGGACAGGACGAGGGACCCAGTACTTC	CASSLAQGTGRGTQYF
TRBD2	TRBV5-1	TRBJ2-3	many	TGCGCCAGCAGCCCGCCTCGGTCTAGCGGCAACACAGATACGCAGTATTTT	CASSPPRSSGNTDTQYF
NA	TRBV16	TRBJ1-1	NA	TGTGCCAGCAGCCGAAACCCTTACACTGAAGCTTTCTTT	CASSRNPYTEAFF
NA	TRBV27	TRBJ2-6	few	TGTGCCAGCAGTCCCTTGGGTGGAAGCTCTGGGGCCAACGTCCTGACTTTC	CASSPLGGSSGANVLTF
TRBD2	TRBV27	TRBJ2-1	few	TGTGCCAGCAGCTTGGTAGCGGGAGTTATTGAGCAGTTCTTC	CASSLVAGVIEQFF